Described below is a single TCR beta chain sequence and its context. The protocol was immunoSEQ multiplex PCR, while the TCRdb copy is restricted to in-frame clones and leaves out a portion. Of tens of thousands of clones in the sample, 93% are singletons; the top ten hold 1.3%. CDR3 length: 13 residues. The germline V and J ends were trimmed by 1 base and 9 bases, with 10 bases remaining between them. The data stem from a study of control samples from healthy donors and cancer patients. J is TRBJ2-1 and V is TRBV12-3 or TRBV12-4, with D perhaps TRBD1 (5 bases). The sequence derives from a woman in her thirties or forties with lung cancer. The sample comprised PBMCs. CDR3 in amino acids: CASSLGQGTEQFF. As DNA, the CDR3 is TGTGCCAGCAGTTTAGGGCAGGGAACTGAGCAGTTCTTC.